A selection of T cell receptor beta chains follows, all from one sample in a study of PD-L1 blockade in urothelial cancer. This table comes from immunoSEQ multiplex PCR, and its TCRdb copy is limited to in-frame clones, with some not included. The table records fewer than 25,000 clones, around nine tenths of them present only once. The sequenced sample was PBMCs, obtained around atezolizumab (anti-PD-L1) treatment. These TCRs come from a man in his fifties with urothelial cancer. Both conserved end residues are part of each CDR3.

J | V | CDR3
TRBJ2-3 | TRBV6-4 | CASSDGSGGDTDTQYF
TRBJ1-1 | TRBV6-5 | CASSYQGQTEAFF
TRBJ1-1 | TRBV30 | CAWIRNTEAFF
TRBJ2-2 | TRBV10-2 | CASSERGSRTGELFF
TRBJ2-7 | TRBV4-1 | CASSQPTSGTYEQYF
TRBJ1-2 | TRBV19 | CASSMGPGGVYGYTF
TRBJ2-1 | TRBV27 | CASRQTGAYNEQFF
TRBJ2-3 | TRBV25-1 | CASSESMEGGTDTQYF
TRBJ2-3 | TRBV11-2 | CASSRGLADRTDTQYF
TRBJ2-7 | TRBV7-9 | CASSSISYEQYF
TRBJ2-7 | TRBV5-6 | CASSLGGLEQYF
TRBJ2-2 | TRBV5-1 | CASSLLQGTGELFF
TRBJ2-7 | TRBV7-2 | CASTPTGLDNYEQYF
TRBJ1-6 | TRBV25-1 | CASSGGTGSSPLHF
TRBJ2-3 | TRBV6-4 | CASSASGDTDTQYF
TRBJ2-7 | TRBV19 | CASTQGVGQGYYEQYF
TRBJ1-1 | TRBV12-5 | CASGLDLAEAFF
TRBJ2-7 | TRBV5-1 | CASPRGLAGGAQASYEQYF
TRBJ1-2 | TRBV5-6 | CASSPGTAADYGHTF
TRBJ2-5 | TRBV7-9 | CASSLVGLAGAGETQYF
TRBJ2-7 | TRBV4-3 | CASSHGLAGGNEQYF
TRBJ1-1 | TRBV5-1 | CASSTGFSTEAFF
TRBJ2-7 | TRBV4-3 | CASSQDFGEEQYF
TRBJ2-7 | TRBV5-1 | CASSLGTVVSYEQYF
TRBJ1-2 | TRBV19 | CASSLAGEDYGYTF
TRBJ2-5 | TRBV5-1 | CASSLGSRGRVEETQYF
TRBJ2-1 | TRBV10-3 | CAISGRGLAGAEQFF
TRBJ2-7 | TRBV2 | CAIPGDPSGMGEQYF
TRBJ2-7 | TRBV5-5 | CASSLPRQGLRNEQYF
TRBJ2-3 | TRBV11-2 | CASSLRQGAVTQYF
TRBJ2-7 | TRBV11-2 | CASSPRERDRARRQYF
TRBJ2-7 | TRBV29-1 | CSVEPAGGSIGEQYF
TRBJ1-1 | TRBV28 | CASSLPHRTGFRATEAFF
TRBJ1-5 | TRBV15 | CATSRDYLSNQPQHF
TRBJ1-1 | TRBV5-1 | CASSLAFTGGGRAEAFF
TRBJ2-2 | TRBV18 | CASSPPTSGSYTGELFF
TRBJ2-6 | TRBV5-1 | CASSTGTTAPRGTGTF
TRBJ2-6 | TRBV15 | CATSSRTGDGANVLTF
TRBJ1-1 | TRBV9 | CASSVGQVNTEAFF
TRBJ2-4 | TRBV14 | CASSQRSGPKNIQYF
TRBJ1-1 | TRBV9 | CASSVSAAGGNTEAFF
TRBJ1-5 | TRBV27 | CASSFGNGNQPQHF
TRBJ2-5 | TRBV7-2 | CASSPSWRETQYF
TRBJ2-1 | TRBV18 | CASSPGTGKNEQFF
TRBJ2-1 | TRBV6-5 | CASSHRATSYNEQFF
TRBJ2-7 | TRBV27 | CASSLGPASYEQYF
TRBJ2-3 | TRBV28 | CASRGLAEGDTQYF
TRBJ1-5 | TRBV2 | CASSEGRGNQPQHF
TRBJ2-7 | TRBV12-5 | CASGLGTGTYEQYF
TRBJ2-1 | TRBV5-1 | CASREAVNNEQFF
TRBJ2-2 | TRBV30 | CAFPSPRTSGVANTGELFF
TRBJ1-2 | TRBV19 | CASKPPGGESFGYTF
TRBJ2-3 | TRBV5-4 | CASSLGRGGAWDTQYF
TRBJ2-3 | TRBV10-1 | CASSPTSGSTDTQYF
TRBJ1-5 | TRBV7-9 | CASTAAEYQPQHF
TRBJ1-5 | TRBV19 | CASSMGGQPQHF
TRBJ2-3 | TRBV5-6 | CASSLAGRGYTDTQYF
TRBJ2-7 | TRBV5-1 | CASSEAGMYEQYF
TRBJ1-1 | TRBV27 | CASSLPGTGQNTEAFF
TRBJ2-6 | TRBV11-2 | CASSLRRTGNRAGANVLTF